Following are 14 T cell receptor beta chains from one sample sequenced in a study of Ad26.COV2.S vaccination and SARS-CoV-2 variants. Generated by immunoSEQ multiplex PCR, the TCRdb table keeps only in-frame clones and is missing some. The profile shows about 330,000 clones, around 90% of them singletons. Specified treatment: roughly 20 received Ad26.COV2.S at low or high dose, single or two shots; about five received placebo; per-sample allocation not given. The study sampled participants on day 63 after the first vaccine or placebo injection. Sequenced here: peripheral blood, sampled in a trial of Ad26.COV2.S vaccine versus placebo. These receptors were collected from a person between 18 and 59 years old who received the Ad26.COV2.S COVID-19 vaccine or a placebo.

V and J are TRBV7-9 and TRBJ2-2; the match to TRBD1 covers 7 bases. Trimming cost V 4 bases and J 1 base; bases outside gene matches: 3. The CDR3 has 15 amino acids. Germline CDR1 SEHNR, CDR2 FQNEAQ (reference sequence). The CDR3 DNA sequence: TGTGCCAGCAGCTGGACAGGTGGGAACACCGGGGAGCTGTTTTTT. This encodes CASSWTGGNTGELFF.

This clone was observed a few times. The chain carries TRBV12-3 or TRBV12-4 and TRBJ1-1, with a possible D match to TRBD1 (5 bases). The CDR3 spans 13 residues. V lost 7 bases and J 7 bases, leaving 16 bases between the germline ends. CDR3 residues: CASTEQVSLEAFF. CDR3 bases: TGTGCCAGCACCGAACAGGTCAGCCTTGAAGCTTTCTTT.

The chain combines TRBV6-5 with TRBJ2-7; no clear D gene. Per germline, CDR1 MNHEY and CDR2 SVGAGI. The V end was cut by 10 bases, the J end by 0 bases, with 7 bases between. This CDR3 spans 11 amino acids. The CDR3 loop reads CAIMDSYEQYV. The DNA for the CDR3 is TGTGCCATAATGGACTCCTACGAGCAGTACGTC.

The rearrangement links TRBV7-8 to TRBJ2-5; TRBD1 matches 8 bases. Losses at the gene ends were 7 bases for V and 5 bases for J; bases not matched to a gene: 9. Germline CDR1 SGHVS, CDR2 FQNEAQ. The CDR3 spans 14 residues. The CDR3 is CASMAGGKMETQYF. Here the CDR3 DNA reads TGTGCCAGCATGGCAGGGGGCAAGATGGAGACCCAGTACTTC.

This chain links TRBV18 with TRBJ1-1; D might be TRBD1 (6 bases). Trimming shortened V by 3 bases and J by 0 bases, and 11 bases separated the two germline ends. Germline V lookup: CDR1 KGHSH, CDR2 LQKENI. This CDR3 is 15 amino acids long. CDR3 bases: TGTGCCAGCTCACCGGACAGACCACTGAACACTGAAGCTTTCTTT. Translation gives CASSPDRPLNTEAFF.

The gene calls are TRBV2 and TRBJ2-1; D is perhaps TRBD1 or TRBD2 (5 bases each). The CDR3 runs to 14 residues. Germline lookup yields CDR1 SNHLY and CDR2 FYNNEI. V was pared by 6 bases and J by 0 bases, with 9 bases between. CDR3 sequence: CASRSGSSYNEQFF. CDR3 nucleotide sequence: TGTGCCAGCAGGTCAGGGAGCTCCTACAATGAGCAGTTCTTC.

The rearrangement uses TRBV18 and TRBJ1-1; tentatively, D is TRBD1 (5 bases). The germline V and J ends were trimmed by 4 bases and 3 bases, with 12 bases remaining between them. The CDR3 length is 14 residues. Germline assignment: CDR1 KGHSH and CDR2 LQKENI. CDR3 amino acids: CASSLAARDTEAFF. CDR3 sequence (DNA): TGTGCCAGCTCACTCGCCGCCAGGGACACTGAAGCTTTCTTT. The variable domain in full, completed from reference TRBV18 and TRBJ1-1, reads NAGVMQNPRHLVRRRGQEARLRCSPMKGHSHVYWYRQLPEEGLKFMVYLQKENIIDESGMPKERFSAEFPKEGPSILRIQQVVRGDSAAYFCASSLAARDTEAFFGQGTRLTVV.

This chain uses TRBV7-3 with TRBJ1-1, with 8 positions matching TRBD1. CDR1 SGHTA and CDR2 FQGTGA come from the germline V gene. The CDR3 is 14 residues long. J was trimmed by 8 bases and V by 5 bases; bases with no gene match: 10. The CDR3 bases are TGTGCCAGCAGCCTGGGACAGGCAACGAACGAAGCTTTCTTT. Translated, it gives CASSLGQATNEAFF. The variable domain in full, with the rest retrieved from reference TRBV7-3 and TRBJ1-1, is GAGVSQTPSNKVTEKGKYVELRCDPISGHTALYWYRQSLGQGPEFLIYFQGTGAADDSGLPNDRFFAVRPEGSVSTLKIQRTERGDSAVYLCASSLGQATNEAFFGQGTRLTVV.

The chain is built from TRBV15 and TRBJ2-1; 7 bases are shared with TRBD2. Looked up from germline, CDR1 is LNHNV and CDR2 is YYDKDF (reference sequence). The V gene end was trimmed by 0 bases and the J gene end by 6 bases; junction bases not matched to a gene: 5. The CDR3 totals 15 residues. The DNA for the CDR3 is TGTGCCACCAGCAGAGACCCTAGCGGTGTCAATGAGCAGTTCTTC. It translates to CATSRDPSGVNEQFF.

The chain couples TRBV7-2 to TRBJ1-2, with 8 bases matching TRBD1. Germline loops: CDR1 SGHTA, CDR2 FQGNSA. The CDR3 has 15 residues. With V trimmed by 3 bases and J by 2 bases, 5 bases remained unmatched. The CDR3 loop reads CASSFRQGANYGYTF. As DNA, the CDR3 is TGTGCCAGCAGCTTCCGGCAGGGGGCAAACTATGGCTACACCTTC.

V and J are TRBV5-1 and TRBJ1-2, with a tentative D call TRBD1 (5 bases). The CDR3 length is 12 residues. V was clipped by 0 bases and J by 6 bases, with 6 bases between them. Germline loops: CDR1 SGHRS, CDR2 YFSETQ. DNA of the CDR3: TGCGCCAGCAGCTTGGGAGGGGATGGCTACACCTTC. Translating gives CASSLGGDGYTF. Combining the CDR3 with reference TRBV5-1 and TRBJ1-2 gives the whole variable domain KAGVTQTPRYLIKTRGQQVTLSCSPISGHRSVSWYQQTPGQGLQFLFEYFSETQRNKGNFPGRFSGRQFSNSRSEMNVSTLELGDSALYLCASSLGGDGYTFGSGTRLTVV.

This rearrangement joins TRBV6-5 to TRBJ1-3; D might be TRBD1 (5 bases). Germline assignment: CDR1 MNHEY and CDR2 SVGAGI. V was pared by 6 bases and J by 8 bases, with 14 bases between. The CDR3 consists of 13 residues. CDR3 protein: CASSPSVGDTIYF. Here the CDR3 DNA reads TGTGCCAGCAGCCCCTCGGTGGGGGACACCATATATTTT.

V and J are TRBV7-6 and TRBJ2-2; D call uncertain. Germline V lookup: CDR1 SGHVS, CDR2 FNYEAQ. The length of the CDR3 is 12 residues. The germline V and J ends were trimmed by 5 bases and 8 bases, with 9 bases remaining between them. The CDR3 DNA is TGTGCCAGCAGCCCCCCCCGGGGGGAGCTGTTTTTT. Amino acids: CASSPPRGELFF.

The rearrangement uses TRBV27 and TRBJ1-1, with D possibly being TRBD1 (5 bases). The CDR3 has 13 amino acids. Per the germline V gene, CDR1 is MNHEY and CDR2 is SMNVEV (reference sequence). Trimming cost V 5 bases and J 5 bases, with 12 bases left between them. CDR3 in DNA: TGTGCCAGCAGTAGAGACAGAAGGACTGAAGCTTTCTTT. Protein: CASSRDRRTEAFF.